This note documents a single T cell receptor beta chain sequence. The data originate from a study of control samples from healthy donors and cancer patients. CDR1 SNHLY and CDR2 FYNNEI come from the germline V gene. The CDR3 has 13 amino acids. Trimming took off 7 bases at V and 6 bases at J, with 13 bases between the two ends. Sequencing was performed with immunoSEQ multiplex PCR; in TCRdb, only in-frame clones are kept and a portion is missing. The sample includes 85,000 to 90,000 clones, around nine tenths seen only once; the top ten take 21%. Sequenced: blood. This sequence originates from a man younger than 40 in good health. J is TRBJ2-4 and V is TRBV2; perhaps TRBD1 as D (5 bases). This CDR3 is CASKGRAGNIQYF. The CDR3, as DNA: TGTGCCAGCAAAGGCAGGGCTGGAAACATTCAGTACTTC.